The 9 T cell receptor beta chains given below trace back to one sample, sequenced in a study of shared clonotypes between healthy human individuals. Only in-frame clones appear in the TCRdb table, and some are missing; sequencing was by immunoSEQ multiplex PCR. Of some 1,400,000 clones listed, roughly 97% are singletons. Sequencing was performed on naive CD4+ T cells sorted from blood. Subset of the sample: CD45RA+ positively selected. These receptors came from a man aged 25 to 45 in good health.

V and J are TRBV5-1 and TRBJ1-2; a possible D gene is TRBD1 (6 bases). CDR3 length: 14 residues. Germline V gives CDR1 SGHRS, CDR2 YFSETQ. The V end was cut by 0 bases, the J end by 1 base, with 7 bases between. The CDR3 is CASSLGQVNYGYTF. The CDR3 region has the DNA TGCGCCAGCAGCTTGGGACAGGTTAACTATGGCTACACCTTC.

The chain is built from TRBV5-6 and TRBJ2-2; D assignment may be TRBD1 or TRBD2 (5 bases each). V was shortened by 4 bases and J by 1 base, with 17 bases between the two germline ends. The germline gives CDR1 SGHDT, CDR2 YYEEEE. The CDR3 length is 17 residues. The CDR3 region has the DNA TGTGCCAGCAGCCCTGGTTTCGGGACGAGGAACACCGGGGAGCTGTTTTTT. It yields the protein CASSPGFGTRNTGELFF.

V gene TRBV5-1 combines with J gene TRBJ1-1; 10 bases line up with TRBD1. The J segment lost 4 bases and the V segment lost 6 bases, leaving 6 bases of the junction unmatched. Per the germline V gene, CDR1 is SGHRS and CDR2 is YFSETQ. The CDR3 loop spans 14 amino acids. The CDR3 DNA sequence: TGCGCCAGCACCCCGGGACAGGGGAGCACTGAAGCTTTCTTT. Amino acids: CASTPGQGSTEAFF.

This chain's CDR3 is CASSWGGQGQGEQFF. The CDR3 DNA follows: TGTGCCAGCAGTTGGGGGGGACAGGGTCAAGGCGAGCAGTTCTTC. The rearrangement joins TRBV2 to TRBJ2-1; the match to TRBD1 covers 9 bases. The V gene's germline CDR1 is SNHLY and CDR2 FYNNEI. V dropped 5 bases and J dropped 10; count of bases not matched to a gene: 12. CDR3 size: 15 residues.

The CDR3 is CASDRGWQETQYF. The CDR3 nucleotides are TGTGCCAGCGACAGGGGGTGGCAAGAGACCCAGTACTTC. The chain is built from TRBV18 and TRBJ2-5, with 9 bases fitting TRBD1. This CDR3 contains 13 residues. J gave up 2 bases and V 8 bases, and 3 bases lay outside the gene matches. From germline, CDR1 is KGHSH and CDR2 LQKENI.

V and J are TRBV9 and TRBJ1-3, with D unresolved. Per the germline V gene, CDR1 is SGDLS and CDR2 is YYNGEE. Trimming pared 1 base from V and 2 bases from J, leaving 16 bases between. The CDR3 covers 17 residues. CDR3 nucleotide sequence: TGTGCCAGCAGCGTATCACCAAGCAGGTTTACTGGAAACACCATATATTTT. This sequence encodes CASSVSPSRFTGNTIYF.

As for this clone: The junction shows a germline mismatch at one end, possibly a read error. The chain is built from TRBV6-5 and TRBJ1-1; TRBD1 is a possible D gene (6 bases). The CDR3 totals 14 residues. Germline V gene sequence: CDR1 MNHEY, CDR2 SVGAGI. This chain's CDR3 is CASSYTRGQPVMVF. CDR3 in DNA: TGTGCCAGCAGTTACACCCGGGGGCAGCCCGTAATGGTCTTT.

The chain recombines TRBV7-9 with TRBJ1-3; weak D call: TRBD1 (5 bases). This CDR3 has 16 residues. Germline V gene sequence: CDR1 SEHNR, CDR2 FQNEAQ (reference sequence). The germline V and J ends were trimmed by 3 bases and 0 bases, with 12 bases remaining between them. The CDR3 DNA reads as TGTGCCAGCAGCTTCCCGGGACGGAGCTCTGGAAACACCATATATTTT. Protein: CASSFPGRSSGNTIYF. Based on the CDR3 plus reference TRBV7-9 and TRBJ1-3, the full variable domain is DTGVSQNPRHKITKRGQNVTFRCDPISEHNRLYWYRQTLGQGPEFLTYFQNEAQLEKSRLLSDRFSAERPKGSFSTLEIQRTEQGDSAMYLCASSFPGRSSGNTIYFGEGSWLTVV.

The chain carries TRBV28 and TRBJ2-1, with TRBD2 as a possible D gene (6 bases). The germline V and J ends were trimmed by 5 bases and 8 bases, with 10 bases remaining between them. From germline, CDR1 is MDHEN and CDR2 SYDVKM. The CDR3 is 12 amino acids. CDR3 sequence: CASSRGVHEQFF. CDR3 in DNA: TGTGCCAGCAGTCGCGGGGTCCATGAGCAGTTCTTC.